The 8 T cell receptor beta chains below all came from one sample that was sequenced in a study of kidney transplant recipient with SARS-CoV-2 infection. Each CDR3 protein gets one entry after TCRdb re-called the reads with MiXCR. The data hold approximately 240,000 distinct CDR3 sequences, with 29% observed a single time. The material sequenced was a blood sample, taken at baseline and on day 111 from a kidney transplant recipient. Source of these receptors: a male patient aged 30 to 40 who had COVID-19 and was a kidney transplant recipient. Some T cells may trace back to the graft donor.

This clonotype was detected many times. The J gene is TRBJ1-4, the V gene TRBV18; D perhaps matches TRBD1 (5 bases). The CDR3 totals 17 residues. V was trimmed by 5 bases and J by 7 bases, leaving 23 bases between them. Germline V gives CDR1 KGHSH, CDR2 LQKENI. The CDR3 protein is CASSEGEFAGRGEKLFF. Written as DNA, the CDR3 is TGTGCCAGCTCAGAAGGGGAGTTTGCGGGACGCGGTGAAAAACTGTTTTTT.

This rearrangement joins TRBV5-4 to TRBJ2-3, with TRBD2 matching 10 bases. The germline gives CDR1 SGHNT, CDR2 YYREEE (reference sequence). V lost 1 base and J lost 2; bases outside the gene matches: 1. The CDR3 is 15 amino acids. The CDR3 DNA reads as TGTGCCAGCAGCTTGACTAGCGGGGACACAGATACGCAGTATTTT. It codes for CASSLTSGDTDTQYF.

This clonotype appeared many times. This chain links TRBV21-1 with TRBJ2-3. TRBV21-1 is recorded as a pseudogene. The length of the CDR3 is 17 residues. The CDR3 is CASSLPIATVMQDTQYF. CDR3 nucleotides: TGTGCCAGCAGCTTACCAATAGCTACAGTCATGCAAGATACGCAGTATTTT.

The table lists this clonotype with many counts. This chain joins TRBV11-2 and TRBJ1-1; D possibly corresponds to TRBD1 (5 bases). V gave up 5 bases and J gave up 3 bases, with 13 bases separating them. Germline V gives CDR1 SGHAT, CDR2 FQNNGV. The CDR3 loop spans 14 amino acids. The CDR3 bases are TGTGCCAGCAGCCCGAACTTAGGGGACACTGAAGCTTTCTTT. Its protein product is CASSPNLGDTEAFF.

This clonotype was seen repeatedly, ten times or more. DNA of the CDR3: TGTGCCAGCAGCGGCAACTCTGGAAACACCATATATTTT. Translated: CASSGNSGNTIYF. The rearrangement uses TRBV9 and TRBJ1-3; no firm D call. The germline CDR1 and CDR2 sequences are SGDLS and YYNGEE. The CDR3 loop spans 13 amino acids. Trimming cost V 3 bases and J 0 bases, with 4 bases left between them.

Concerning this clonotype itself: This sequence may be a read error, since a much larger clone differs from it by one base. The V and J genes are TRBV3-2 and TRBJ2-5. TRBV3-2 is an annotated pseudogene. The CDR3 runs 14 residues. The CDR3 protein is CASSQEHRVEAQYF. The CDR3 nucleotides read TGTGCCAGCAGCCAAGAACACCGCGTAGAGGCCCAGTACTTC.

As for this clonotype: This may stem from a read error, because a much larger clone lies one nucleotide away. V is TRBV28 and J is TRBJ2-2; D is undetermined. The CDR3 spans 14 residues. Germline CDR1 MDHEN, CDR2 SYDVKM. CDR3 region: CASILKYTTGELFF. The CDR3 DNA sequence: TGTGCCAGCATTTTAAAGTATACCACCGGGGAGCTGTTTTTT.

There are many counts of this clonotype. The V gene is TRBV12-3 or TRBV12-4, the J gene TRBJ1-3, with TRBD1 as a possible D gene (6 bases). CDR3 length: 16 amino acids. V lost 2 bases, J lost 0 bases, and 11 bases lay in between. In DNA, the CDR3 is TGTGCCAGCAGTTTATCGGGGGCCCTCTCTGGAAACACCATATATTTT. This encodes CASSLSGALSGNTIYF.